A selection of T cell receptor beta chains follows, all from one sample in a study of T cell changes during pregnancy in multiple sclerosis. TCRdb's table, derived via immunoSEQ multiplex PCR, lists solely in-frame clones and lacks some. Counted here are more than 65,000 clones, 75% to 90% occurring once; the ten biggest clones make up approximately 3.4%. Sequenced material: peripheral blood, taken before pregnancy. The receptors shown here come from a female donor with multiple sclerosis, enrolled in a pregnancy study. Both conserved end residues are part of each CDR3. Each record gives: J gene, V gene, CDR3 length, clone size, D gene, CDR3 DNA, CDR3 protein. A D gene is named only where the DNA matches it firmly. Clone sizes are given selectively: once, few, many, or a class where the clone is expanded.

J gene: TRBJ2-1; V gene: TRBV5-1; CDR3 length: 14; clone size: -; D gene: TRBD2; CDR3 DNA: TGCGCCAGCAGGCTTAGCGGGTATGACAATGAGCAGTTCTTC; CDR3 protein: CASRLSGYDNEQFF
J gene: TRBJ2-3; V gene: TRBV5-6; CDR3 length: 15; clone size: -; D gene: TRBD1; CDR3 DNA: TGTGCCAGCAGCTTGACAGGGGGCAGGCCAGATACGCAGTATTTT; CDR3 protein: CASSLTGGRPDTQYF
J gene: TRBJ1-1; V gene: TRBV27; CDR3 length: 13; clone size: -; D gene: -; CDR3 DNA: TGTGCCAGCAGTTTATGGGCCCACACTGAAGCTTTCTTT; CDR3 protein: CASSLWAHTEAFF
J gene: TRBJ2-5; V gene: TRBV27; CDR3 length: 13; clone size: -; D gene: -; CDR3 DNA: TGTGCCAGCAGCCTTACTTTCAAAGAGACCCAGTACTTC; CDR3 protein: CASSLTFKETQYF
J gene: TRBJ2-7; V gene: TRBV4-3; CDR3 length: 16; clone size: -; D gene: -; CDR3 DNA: TGCGCCAGCAGCCAAATGGGGCCCCCAACCTCCTACGAGCAGTACTTC; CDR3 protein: CASSQMGPPTSYEQYF
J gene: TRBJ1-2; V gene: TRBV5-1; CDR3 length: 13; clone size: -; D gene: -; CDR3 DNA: TGCGCCAGCAGCTTGGGAGTAGACTATGGCTACACCTTC; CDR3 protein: CASSLGVDYGYTF
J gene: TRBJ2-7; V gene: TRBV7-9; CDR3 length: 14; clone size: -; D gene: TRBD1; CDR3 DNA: TGTGCCAGCAGCCCGTCGACAGGGGCGAACGAGCAGTACTTC; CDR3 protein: CASSPSTGANEQYF
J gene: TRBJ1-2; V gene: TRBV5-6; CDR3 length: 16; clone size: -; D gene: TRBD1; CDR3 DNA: TGTGCCAGCAGCCATACCCTCCAGGGGGCACGATATGGCTACACCTTC; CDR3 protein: CASSHTLQGARYGYTF
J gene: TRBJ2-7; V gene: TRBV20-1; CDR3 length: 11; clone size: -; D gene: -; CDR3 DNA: TGCAGTGCTAGTCTGGGCGACGAGCAGTACTTC; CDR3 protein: CSASLGDEQYF
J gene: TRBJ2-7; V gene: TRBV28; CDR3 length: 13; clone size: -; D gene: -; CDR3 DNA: TGTGCCAGCAGTCCCCAGATCGTATACGAGCAGTACTTC; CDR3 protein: CASSPQIVYEQYF
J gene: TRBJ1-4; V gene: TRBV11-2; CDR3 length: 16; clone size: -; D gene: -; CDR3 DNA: TGTGCCAGCAGCCTACAACCTACAGCCTCAAATGAAAAACTGTTTTTT; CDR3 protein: CASSLQPTASNEKLFF
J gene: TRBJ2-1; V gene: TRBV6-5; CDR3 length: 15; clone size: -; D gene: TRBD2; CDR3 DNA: TGTGCCAGCAGTTACTCGACTAGCGGCCACAATGAGCAGTTCTTC; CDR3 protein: CASSYSTSGHNEQFF
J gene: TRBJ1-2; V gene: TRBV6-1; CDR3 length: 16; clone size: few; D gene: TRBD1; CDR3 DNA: TGTGCCAGCAGTGAATATGGGGACAGACCTCTCTATGGCTACACCTTC; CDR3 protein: CASSEYGDRPLYGYTF
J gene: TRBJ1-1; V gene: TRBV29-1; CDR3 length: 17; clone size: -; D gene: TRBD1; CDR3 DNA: TGCAGCGTTGCGGAAACACAGGGGACAGGGGTGAACACTGAAGCTTTCTTT; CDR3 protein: CSVAETQGTGVNTEAFF
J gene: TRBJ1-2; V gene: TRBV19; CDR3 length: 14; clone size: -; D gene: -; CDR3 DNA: TGTGCCAGTAGATACCGGACTGCAAACTATGGCTACACCTTC; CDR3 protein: CASRYRTANYGYTF
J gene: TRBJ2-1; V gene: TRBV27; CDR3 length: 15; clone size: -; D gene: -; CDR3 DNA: TGTGCCAGCGGGCGGGGACAGCCAGGGTACAATGAGCAGTTCTTC; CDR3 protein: CASGRGQPGYNEQFF
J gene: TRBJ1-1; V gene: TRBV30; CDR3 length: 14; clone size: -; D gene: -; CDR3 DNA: TGTGCCTGGAGTCCTACTCTGATGAACACTGAAGCTTTCTTT; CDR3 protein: CAWSPTLMNTEAFF
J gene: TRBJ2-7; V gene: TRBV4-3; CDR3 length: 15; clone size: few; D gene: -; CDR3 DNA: TGCGCCAGCAGCCAAGCTCCTAGCAGCTTGCACGAGCAGTACTTC; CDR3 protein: CASSQAPSSLHEQYF
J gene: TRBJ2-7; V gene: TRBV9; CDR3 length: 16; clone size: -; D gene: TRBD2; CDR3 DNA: TGTGCCAGCAGCGTCTACTCAGCGGGAGGAACGTACGAGCAGTACTTC; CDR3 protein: CASSVYSAGGTYEQYF
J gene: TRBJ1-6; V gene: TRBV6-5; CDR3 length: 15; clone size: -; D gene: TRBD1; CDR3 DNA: TGTGCCAGCAGTTATTGGGGGACAGCGGAGGAAGCCCTCCACTTT; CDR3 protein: CASSYWGTAEEALHF
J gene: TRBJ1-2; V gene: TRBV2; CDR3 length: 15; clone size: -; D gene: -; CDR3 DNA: TGTGCCAGCAGTGAAGATGCGGCTTGGAACTATGGCTACACCTTC; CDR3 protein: CASSEDAAWNYGYTF
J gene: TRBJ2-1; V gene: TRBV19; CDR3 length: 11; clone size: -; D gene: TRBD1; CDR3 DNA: TGTGCCAGTAGTATCGGGACAGAAAAGTTCTTC; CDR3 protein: CASSIGTEKFF
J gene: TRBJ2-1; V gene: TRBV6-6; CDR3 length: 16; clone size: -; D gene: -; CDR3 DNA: TGTGCCAGCAGTTACGCACCGGGACTCCTTGGGAGTGAGCAGTTCTTC; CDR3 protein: CASSYAPGLLGSEQFF
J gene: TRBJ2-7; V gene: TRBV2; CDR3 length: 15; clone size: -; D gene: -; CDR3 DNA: TGTGCCAGCAGTGAAAGCGACTCCTCCGACTACGAGCAGTACTTC; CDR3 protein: CASSESDSSDYEQYF
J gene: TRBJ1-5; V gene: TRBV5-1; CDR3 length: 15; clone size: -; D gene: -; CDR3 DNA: TGCGCCAGCAGCGCAACAGGGCTAAGCAATCAGCCCCAGCATTTT; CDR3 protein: CASSATGLSNQPQHF
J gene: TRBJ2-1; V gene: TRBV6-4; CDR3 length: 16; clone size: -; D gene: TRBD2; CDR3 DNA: TGTGCCAGCAGCCCACTAGCGGGAAGCTCCTACAATGAGCAGTTCTTC; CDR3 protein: CASSPLAGSSYNEQFF
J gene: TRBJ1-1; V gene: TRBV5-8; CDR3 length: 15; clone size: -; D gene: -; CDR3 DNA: TGTGCCAGCAACCTTTTCGTAACAGGGAATAATGAAGCTTTCTTT; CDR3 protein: CASNLFVTGNNEAFF
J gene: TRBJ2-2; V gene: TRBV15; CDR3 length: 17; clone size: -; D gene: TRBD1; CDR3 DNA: TGTGCCACCAGCAGAGAGCCGGGACAGGGTAACACCGGGGAGCTGTTTTTT; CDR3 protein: CATSREPGQGNTGELFF
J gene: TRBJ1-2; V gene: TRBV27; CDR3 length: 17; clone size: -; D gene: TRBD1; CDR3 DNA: TGTGCCAGCAGTCCACGACCTGGGACAGGGAGCATCTATGGCTACACCTTC; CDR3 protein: CASSPRPGTGSIYGYTF
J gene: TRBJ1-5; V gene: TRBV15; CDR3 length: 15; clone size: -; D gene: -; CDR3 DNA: TGTGCCACCAGCACCTGGGCAGAAAGAACCCAGCCCCAGCATTTT; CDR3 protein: CATSTWAERTQPQHF
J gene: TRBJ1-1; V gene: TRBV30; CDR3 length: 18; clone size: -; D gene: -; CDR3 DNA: TGTGCCTGGAGTGTACAGGGCAGCACCTCCCCTTTGGGGACTGAAGCTTTCTTT; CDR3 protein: CAWSVQGSTSPLGTEAFF
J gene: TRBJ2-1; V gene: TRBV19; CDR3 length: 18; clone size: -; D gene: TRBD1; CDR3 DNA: TGTGCCAGTAGTATAGATCAGGGCGGGACAGGGGGCTACAATGAGCAGTTCTTC; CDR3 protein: CASSIDQGGTGGYNEQFF
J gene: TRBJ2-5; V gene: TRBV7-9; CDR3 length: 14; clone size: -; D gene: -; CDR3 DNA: TGTGCCAGCAGCTTAATTGGGGGCCGGGAGACCCAGTACTTC; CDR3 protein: CASSLIGGRETQYF
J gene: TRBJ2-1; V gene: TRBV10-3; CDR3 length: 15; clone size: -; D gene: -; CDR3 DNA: TGTGCCATCAGTGGGGACACGAGCTCCTACAATGAGCAGTTCTTC; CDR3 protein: CAISGDTSSYNEQFF
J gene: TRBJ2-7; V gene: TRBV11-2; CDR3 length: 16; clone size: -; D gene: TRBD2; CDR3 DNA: TGTGCCAGCAGCTTGAGGGCGGGAGTGTCTGATGGTGAGCAGTACTTC; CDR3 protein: CASSLRAGVSDGEQYF
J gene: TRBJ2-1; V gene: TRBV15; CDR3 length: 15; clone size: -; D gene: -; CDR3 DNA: TGTGCCACCAGCAGAGATTCTCAGGGGCTAGGTGAGCAGTTCTTC; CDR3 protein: CATSRDSQGLGEQFF
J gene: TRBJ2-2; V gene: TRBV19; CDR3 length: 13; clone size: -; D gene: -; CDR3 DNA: TGTGCCAGTAGTATAGGAGGAGCCGGGGAGCTGTTTTTT; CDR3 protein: CASSIGGAGELFF
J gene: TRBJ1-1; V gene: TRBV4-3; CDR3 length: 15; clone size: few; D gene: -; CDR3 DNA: TGCGCCAGCAGCCCCAGAGGCGGGGATTACACTGAAGCTTTCTTT; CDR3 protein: CASSPRGGDYTEAFF
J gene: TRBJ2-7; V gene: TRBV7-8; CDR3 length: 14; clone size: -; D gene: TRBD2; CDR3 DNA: TGTGCCAGCAGCCCGGGTCCGGGGGGCTACGAGCAGTACTTC; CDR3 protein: CASSPGPGGYEQYF